This T cell receptor (beta chain) originates from a study of T cell repertoires in Merkel cell carcinoma (dated by TCRdb to the late 2010s). Notes on the research overall: Patients with prior intralesional immunotherapy or systemic immune checkpoint blockade before the biopsy were excluded. A diagnosis of MCPyV-positive Merkel cell carcinoma and successful in vitro expansion of tumor-infiltrating lymphocytes were required for inclusion. MCPyV-specific clonotypes were initially defined through tetramer sorting, cloning and paired TCR sequencing of expanded tumor-infiltrating lymphocytes. What the authors observed across the whole study: Normal tissue biopsies were not studied.

The CDR3 goes from the cysteine to the phenylalanine over 17 residues. The only DNA kept is the CDR3, 51 bases in frame from the first base. The germline V gene specifies MNHEY as CDR1 and SVGEGT as CDR2. Trimming accounts for 4 bases at V and 2 bases at J, while the number of junction bases matched to no gene is 10. The immunoSEQ assay was used for TRB CDR3 sequencing and data processing of tumor genomic DNA. TCRdb carries this immuneACCESS record with in-frame sequences only. Its versions omit some clonotypes, under half of them owing to an unresolved V gene in the studies checked, with the rest unexplained. The sample table holds about 14,000 clones, of which 76% were seen once. The top ten constitute roughly a sixth of the sample. Every study subject tested positive for serum antibodies to T-antigen and had biopsy-confirmed Merkel cell carcinoma that was MCPyV-positive. Genomic DNA was extracted from five or six adjacent 10-micron frozen tumor sections without cell sorting or culture. Roughly 5 x 5 x 5 mm of tumor biopsy tissue was frozen in optimal cutting temperature compound. In the frozen biopsy, scout sections stained with hematoxylin and eosin confirmed abundant Merkel cell carcinoma and infiltrating cells.

Remarks on this clone: Its specific antigen is unknown. Base qualities are not recorded, but no much larger clone differs from it by a single base.

Here the chain combines TRBV6-2 or TRBV6-3 and TRBJ2-7, with 11 junctional bases fitting TRBD1. Material for sequencing was tumor tissue. The TCR originated in an adult with Merkel cell carcinoma. The CDR3 amino acid sequence is: CASSFRDRGYPPYEQYF. At the DNA level, the sequence is TGTGCCAGCAGTTTCCGGGACAGGGGGTACCCTCCCTACGAGCAGTACTTC.